This entry is about one TCR beta chain. Its target is not known. The data stem from a study of identical twins' blood T cells. Germline assignment: CDR1 KGHSH and CDR2 LQKENI. V lost 4 bases to trimming and J lost 4 bases, with 14 bases between them. This CDR3 contains 15 residues. The three twin pairs were reared together, likely meeting the same infections. Study-level findings and limits: Twins shared about as many clonotypes as their cloneset sizes predicted. Top TCRbeta clonotypes were shared more with twin than unrelated donors.

Libraries were made from RNA as TCR cDNA, using a modified protocol. TCRdb re-analysed the 5' RACE reads in MiXCR, keeping a single row per CDR3 protein. Of 350,000 to 450,000 distinct CDR3 sequences listed, roughly 30% are singletons. The chain is built from TRBV18 and TRBJ2-1; possible D gene TRBD2, 5 bases. This clonotype originated in a woman aged 18-55 years in good health. The source material was PBMCs. This CDR3 reads CASSLALEGYNEQFF. CDR3 bases: TGTGCCAGCTCACTAGCGCTTGAGGGTTACAATGAGCAGTTCTTC.